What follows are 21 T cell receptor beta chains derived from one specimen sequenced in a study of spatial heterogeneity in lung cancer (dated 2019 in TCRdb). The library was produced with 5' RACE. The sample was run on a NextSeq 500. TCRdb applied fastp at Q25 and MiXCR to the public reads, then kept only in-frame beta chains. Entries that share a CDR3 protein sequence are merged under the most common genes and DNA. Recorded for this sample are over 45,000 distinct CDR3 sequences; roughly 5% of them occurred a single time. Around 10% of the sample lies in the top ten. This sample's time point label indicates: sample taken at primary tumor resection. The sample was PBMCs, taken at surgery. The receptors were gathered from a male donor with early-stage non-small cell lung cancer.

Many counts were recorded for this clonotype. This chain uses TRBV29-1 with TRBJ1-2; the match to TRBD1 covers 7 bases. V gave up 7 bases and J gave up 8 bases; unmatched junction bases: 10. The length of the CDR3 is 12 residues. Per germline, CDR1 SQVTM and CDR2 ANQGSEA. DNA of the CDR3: TGCAGCGGATCGACAGGGACGAGCGGCTACACCTTC. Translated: CSGSTGTSGYTF.

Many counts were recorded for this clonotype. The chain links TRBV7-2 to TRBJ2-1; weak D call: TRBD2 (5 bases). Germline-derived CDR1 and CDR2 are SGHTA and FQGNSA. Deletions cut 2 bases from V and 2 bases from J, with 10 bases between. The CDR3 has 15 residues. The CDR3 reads CASSLNSVTYNEQFF. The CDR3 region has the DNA TGTGCCAGCAGCTTAAATAGCGTTACCTACAATGAGCAGTTCTTC.

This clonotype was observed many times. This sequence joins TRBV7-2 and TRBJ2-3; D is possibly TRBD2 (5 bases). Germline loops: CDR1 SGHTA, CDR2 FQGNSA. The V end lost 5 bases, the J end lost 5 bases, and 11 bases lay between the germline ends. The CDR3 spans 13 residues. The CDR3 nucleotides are TGTGCCAGCAGCCAAGGGAGAAAAGATACGCAGTATTTT. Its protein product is CASSQGRKDTQYF.

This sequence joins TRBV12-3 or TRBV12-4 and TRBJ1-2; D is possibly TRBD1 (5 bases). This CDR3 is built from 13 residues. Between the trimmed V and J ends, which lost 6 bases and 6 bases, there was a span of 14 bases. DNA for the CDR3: TGTGCCAGCAGCTACAGGAGAATAAATGGCTACACCTTC. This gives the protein CASSYRRINGYTF.

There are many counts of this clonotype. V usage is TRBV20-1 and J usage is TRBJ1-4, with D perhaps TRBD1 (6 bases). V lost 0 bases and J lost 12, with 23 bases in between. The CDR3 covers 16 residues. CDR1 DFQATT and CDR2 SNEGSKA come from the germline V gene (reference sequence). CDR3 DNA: TGCAGTGCTAGAGATTCCGGACCCAGGGGAAGAAAGGAACTGTTTTTT. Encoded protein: CSARDSGPRGRKELFF.

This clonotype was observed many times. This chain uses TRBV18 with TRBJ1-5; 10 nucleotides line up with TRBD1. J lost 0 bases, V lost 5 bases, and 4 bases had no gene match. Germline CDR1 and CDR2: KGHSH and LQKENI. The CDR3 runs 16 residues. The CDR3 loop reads CASSADRGLSNQPQHF. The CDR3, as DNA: TGTGCCAGCTCAGCAGACAGGGGGCTTAGCAATCAGCCCCAGCATTTT.

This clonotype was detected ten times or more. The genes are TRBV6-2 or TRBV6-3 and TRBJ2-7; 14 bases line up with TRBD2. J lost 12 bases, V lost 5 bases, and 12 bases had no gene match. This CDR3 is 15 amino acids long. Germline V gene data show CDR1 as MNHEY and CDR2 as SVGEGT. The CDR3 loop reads CASSPPGTSGSRTYF. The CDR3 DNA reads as TGTGCCAGCAGTCCACCGGGGACTAGCGGGAGTAGGACGTACTTC.

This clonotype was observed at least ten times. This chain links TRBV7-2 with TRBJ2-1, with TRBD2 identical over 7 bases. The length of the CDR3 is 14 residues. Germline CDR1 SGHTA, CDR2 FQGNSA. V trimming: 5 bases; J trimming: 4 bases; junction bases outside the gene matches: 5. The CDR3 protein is CASSRIAGYNEQFF. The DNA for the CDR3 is TGTGCCAGCAGCCGAATAGCGGGTTACAATGAGCAGTTCTTC.

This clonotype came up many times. CDR3 nucleotide sequence: TGCGCCAGCAGGGGTAGCGGACTCTACAATGAGCAGTTCTTC. Translated: CASRGSGLYNEQFF. V usage is TRBV5-1 and J usage is TRBJ2-1; D perhaps matches TRBD2 (6 bases). The germline V and J ends were trimmed by 5 bases and 3 bases, with 12 bases remaining between them. The CDR3 contains 14 residues. CDR1 and CDR2 from the germline V gene are SGHRS and YFSETQ. Full variable domain (remainder filled in from reference TRBV5-1 and TRBJ2-1): KAGVTQTPRYLIKTRGQQVTLSCSPISGHRSVSWYQQTPGQGLQFLFEYFSETQRNKGNFPGRFSGRQFSNSRSEMNVSTLELGDSALYLCASRGSGLYNEQFFGPGTRLTVL.

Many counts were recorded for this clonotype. Written as DNA, the CDR3 is TGCAGCTACCGAAGGGGGTCTAGCACAGATACGCAGTATTTT. Encoded protein: CSYRRGSSTDTQYF. The chain joins TRBV29-1 to TRBJ2-3, with D perhaps TRBD1 (6 bases). Germline loops: CDR1 SQVTM, CDR2 ANQGSEA. CDR3 length: 14 amino acids. V shed 8 bases and J shed 0 bases, with 15 bases lying between them.

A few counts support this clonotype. For the CDR3, the DNA is TGTGCCAGCAATCGCGGGACTAGCCCCTACGAGCAGTACTTC. Translation gives CASNRGTSPYEQYF. The chain links TRBV12-3 or TRBV12-4 to TRBJ2-7; TRBD2 matches at 9 bases. The CDR3 runs to 14 residues. V trimming: 7 bases; J trimming: 2 bases; junction bases outside the gene matches: 6.

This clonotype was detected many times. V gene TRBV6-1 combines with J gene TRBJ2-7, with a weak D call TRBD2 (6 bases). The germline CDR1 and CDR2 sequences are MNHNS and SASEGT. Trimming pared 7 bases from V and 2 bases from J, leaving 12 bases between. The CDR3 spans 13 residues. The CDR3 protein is CASNLGGAYEQYF. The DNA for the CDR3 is TGTGCCAGCAACCTAGGCGGGGCCTACGAGCAGTACTTC.

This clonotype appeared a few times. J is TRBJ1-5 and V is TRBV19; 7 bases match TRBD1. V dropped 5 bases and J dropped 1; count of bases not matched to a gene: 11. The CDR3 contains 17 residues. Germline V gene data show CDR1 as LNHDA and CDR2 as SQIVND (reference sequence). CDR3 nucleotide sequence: TGTGCCAGTAGTCCCTGGGGAGGGGGCTTAAGCAATCAGCCCCAGCATTTT. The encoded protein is CASSPWGGGLSNQPQHF.

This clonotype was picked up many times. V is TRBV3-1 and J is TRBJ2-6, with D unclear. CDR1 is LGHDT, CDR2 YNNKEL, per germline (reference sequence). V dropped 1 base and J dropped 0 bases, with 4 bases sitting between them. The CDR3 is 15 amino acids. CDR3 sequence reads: CASSQAGSGANVLTF. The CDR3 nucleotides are TGTGCCAGCAGCCAAGCAGGCTCTGGGGCCAACGTCCTGACTTTC.

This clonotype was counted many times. Written as DNA, the CDR3 is TGTGCCAGCTCTGGGGGGGGCTACGAGCAGTACTTC. Amino acids: CASSGGGYEQYF. This chain links TRBV6-6 with TRBJ2-7; 7 bases map to TRBD2. CDR3 length: 12 amino acids. The V and J ends lost 8 bases and 3 bases, in that order; junction bases with no gene match: 4. The V gene's germline CDR1 is MNHNY and CDR2 SVGAGI (reference sequence).

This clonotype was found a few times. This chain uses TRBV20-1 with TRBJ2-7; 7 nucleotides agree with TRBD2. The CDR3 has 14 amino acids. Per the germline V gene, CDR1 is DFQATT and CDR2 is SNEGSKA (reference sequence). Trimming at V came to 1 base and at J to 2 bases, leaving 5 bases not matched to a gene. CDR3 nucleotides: TGCAGTGCTAGAGTGGGCGGGAGCACCTACGAGCAGTACTTC. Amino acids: CSARVGGSTYEQYF.

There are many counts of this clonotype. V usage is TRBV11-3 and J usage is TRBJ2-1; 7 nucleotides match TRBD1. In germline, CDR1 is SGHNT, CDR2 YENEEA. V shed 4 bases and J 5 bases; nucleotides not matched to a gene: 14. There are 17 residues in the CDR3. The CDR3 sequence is CASSSSTGTNNDNEQFF. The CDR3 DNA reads TGTGCCAGCAGCTCATCGACAGGGACCAATAACGACAATGAGCAGTTCTTC.

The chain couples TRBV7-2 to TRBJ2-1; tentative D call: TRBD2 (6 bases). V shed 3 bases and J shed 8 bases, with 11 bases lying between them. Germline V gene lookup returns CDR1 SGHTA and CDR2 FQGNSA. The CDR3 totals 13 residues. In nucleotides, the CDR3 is TGTGCCAGCAGCTTCAGACTAGGCGATGAGCAGTTCTTC. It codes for CASSFRLGDEQFF.

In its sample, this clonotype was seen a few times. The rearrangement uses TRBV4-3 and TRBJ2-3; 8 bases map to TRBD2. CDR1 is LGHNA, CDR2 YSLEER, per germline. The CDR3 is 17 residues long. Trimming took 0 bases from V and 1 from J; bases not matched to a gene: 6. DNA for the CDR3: TGCGCCAGCAGCCAAGATTCCCCGGGAGGGGGCACAGATACGCAGTATTTT. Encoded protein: CASSQDSPGGGTDTQYF.

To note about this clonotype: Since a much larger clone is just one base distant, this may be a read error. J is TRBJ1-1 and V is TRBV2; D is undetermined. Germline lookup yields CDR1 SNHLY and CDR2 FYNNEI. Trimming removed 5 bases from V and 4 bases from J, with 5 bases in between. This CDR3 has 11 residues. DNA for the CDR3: TGTGCCAGCAGTTGGACCACTGAAGCTTTCTTT. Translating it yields CASSWTTEAFF.

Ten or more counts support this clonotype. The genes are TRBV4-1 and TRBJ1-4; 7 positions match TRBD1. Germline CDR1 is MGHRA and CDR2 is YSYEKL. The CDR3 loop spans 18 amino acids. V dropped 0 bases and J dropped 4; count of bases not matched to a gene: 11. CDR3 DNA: TGCGCCAGCAGCCAAGAGATGGGCTGGGGACAGCTTAATGAAAAACTGTTTTTT. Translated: CASSQEMGWGQLNEKLFF.